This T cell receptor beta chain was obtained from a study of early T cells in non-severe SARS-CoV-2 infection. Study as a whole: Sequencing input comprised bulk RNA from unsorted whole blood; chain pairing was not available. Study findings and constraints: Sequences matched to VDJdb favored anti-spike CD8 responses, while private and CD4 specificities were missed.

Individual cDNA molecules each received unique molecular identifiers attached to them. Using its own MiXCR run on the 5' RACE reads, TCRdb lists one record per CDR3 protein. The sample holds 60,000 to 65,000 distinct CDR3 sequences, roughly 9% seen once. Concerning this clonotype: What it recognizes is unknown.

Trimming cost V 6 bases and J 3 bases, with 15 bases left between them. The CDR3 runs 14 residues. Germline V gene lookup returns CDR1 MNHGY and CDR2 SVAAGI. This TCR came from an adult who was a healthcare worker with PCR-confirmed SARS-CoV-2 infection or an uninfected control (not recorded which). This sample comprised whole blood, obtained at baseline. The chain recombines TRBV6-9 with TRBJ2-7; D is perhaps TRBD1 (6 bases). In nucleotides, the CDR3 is TGTGCCAGCAGCCATACCTGGGACAACTACGAGCAGTACTTC. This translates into CASSHTWDNYEQYF.